Below, 14 T cell receptor beta chains from the same sample are listed, as sequenced in a study of neurological immune-mediated disorders. TCRdb re-derived calls from the 5' RACE reads in MiXCR, one entry per CDR3 protein. Of roughly 43,000 distinct CDR3 sequences listed, 1.9% are singletons. The specimen was PBMCs. These receptors were taken from a woman in her thirties or forties with multiple sclerosis.

This clonotype showed up many times. The chain recombines TRBV29-1 with TRBJ1-4; the match to TRBD1 covers 10 bases. The V gene end was trimmed by 6 bases and the J gene end by 7 bases; junction bases not matched to a gene: 5. Germline lookup yields CDR1 SQVTM and CDR2 ANQGSEA. The CDR3 runs to 13 residues. CDR3 DNA: TGCAGCGTCACCCGGGACAGGGGTGAAAAACTGTTTTTT. Amino acid sequence: CSVTRDRGEKLFF.

This clonotype was observed at least ten times. V is TRBV7-2 and J is TRBJ2-3; D is unclear. Per germline, CDR1 SGHTA and CDR2 FQGNSA. The CDR3 runs 11 residues. V lost 1 base, J lost 7 bases, and 3 bases lay in between. CDR3 region: CASSLVNTQYF. In nucleotides, the CDR3 is TGTGCCAGCAGCTTAGTAAATACGCAGTATTTT.

This clonotype was recorded many times. The rearrangement uses TRBV7-6 and TRBJ2-2, with 9 bases lining up with TRBD2. The CDR3 length is 16 residues. In germline, CDR1 is SGHVS, CDR2 FNYEAQ. V trimming: 10 bases; J trimming: 6 bases; junction bases outside the gene matches: 15. CDR3: CATLPVAGGTAGELFF. In DNA form, the CDR3 reads TGTGCCACCCTCCCCGTGGCGGGGGGGACGGCCGGGGAGCTGTTTTTT.

This clonotype was detected ten times or more. V usage is TRBV29-1 and J usage is TRBJ2-2; 9 bases align to TRBD2. The V segment lost 6 bases and the J segment 5 bases; nucleotides outside the gene matches: 10. In germline, CDR1 is SQVTM, CDR2 ANQGSEA. This CDR3 has 15 residues. Written as DNA, the CDR3 is TGCAGCGTCTCTGGCCGCGGGGGGGCAACCGGGGAGCTGTTTTTT. This codes for CSVSGRGGATGELFF.

The sample holds many counts of this clonotype. The V gene is TRBV20-1, the J gene TRBJ2-7, with D perhaps TRBD1 (6 bases). Germline values: CDR1 DFQATT, CDR2 SNEGSKA (reference sequence). Trimming removed 3 bases at V and 0 bases at J, with 12 bases between. The CDR3 extends over 14 amino acids. In nucleotides, the CDR3 is TGCAGTGCTAGTAAGACAGGCTACTCCTACGAGCAGTACTTC. Protein sequence: CSASKTGYSYEQYF.

The rearrangement joins TRBV5-6 to TRBJ2-7; 9 bases fit TRBD1. The germline V gene encodes CDR1 SGHDT and CDR2 YYEEEE. V was pared by 4 bases and J by 6 bases, with 5 bases of the junction left unmatched. This CDR3 contains 13 residues. The CDR3 region has the DNA TGTGCCAGCAGCAGAGGGACAGGGCGCGAGCAGTACTTC. The encoded protein is CASSRGTGREQYF. The variable domain in full, with the rest retrieved from reference TRBV5-6 and TRBJ2-7, is DAGVTQSPTHLIKTRGQQVTLRCSPKSGHDTVSWYQQALGQGPQFIFQYYEEEERQRGNFPDRFSGHQFPNYSSELNVNALLLGDSALYLCASSRGTGREQYFGPGTRLTVT.

This clonotype was observed many times. This rearrangement joins TRBV10-1 to TRBJ2-3; tentatively, D is TRBD2 (5 bases). Germline V gene sequence: CDR1 WNHNN, CDR2 SYGVQD (reference sequence). The CDR3 has 16 amino acids. V gave up 4 bases and J gave up 3 bases, with 17 bases separating them. The CDR3 is CASSGRGSSATDTQYF. DNA of the CDR3: TGCGCCAGCAGTGGTCGCGGGTCGTCGGCAACAGATACGCAGTATTTT.

This clonotype has ten or more counts. J is TRBJ2-3 and V is TRBV20-1, with D maybe TRBD1 (7 bases). Trimming cost V 3 bases and J 0 bases, with 10 bases left between them. This CDR3 spans 14 amino acids. Looked up from germline, CDR1 is DFQATT and CDR2 is SNEGSKA (reference sequence). The CDR3 coding sequence is TGCAGTGCTAGTCAGGGGGGTAGCACAGATACGCAGTATTTT. Amino acid sequence: CSASQGGSTDTQYF.

This clonotype was detected many times. The chain recombines TRBV4-1 with TRBJ1-1; D is unclear. The CDR3 has 16 amino acids. V was shortened by 4 bases and J by 1 base, with 16 bases between the two germline ends. In germline, CDR1 is MGHRA, CDR2 YSYEKL. The CDR3 nucleotides read TGCGCCAGCAGCCCGTTAACTCCCGGCAGGAACACTGAAGCTTTCTTT. This encodes CASSPLTPGRNTEAFF.

This clonotype was seen ten or more times. The CDR3 loop is CASSQGASIRTEAFF. The CDR3 DNA reads TGCGCCAGCAGCCAGGGAGCGAGTATAAGGACTGAAGCTTTCTTT. The chain links TRBV4-1 to TRBJ1-1; D gene uncertain. CDR1 and CDR2 from the germline V gene are MGHRA and YSYEKL. Between the trimmed V and J ends, which lost 3 bases and 5 bases, there was a span of 16 bases. CDR3 length: 15 residues.

This clonotype was picked up many times. The chain couples TRBV5-1 to TRBJ1-4; D is possibly TRBD1 (6 bases). From germline, CDR1 is SGHRS and CDR2 YFSETQ. V lost 1 base and J 5 bases, leaving 12 bases between the germline ends. This CDR3 region has 15 residues. CDR3 amino acids: CASSLMGQGNEKLFF. CDR3 nucleotides: TGCGCCAGCAGCTTGATGGGGCAGGGGAATGAAAAACTGTTTTTT.

By its share, this clonotype is medium-sized. V is TRBV21-1 and J is TRBJ1-1; whether TRBD1, the table's D call, matches the DNA was not checked. TRBV21-1 represents a pseudogene. There are 15 residues in the CDR3. The CDR3 DNA reads as TGTGCCAGCAACCCTCCGGGACACCCGAACACTGAAGCTTTCTTT. It is translated as CASNPPGHPNTEAFF.

This clonotype was recorded many times. This chain joins TRBV20-1 and TRBJ2-1; weak D call: TRBD2 (5 bases). Germline V gene lookup returns CDR1 DFQATT and CDR2 SNEGSKA (reference sequence). The CDR3 is made up of 15 amino acids. V shed 7 bases and J shed 0 bases, with 16 bases lying between them. CDR3 amino acids: CSVILSGSSYNEQFF. The CDR3 coding sequence is TGCAGTGTCATCCTGTCGGGAAGCTCCTACAATGAGCAGTTCTTC.

The V call is TRBV12-3 or TRBV12-4, the J call TRBJ2-2; D remains ambiguous. The germline V and J ends were trimmed by 0 bases and 5 bases, with 7 bases remaining between them. The CDR3 extends over 14 amino acids. The CDR3 sequence: CASSLAQRTGELFF. The CDR3 DNA reads as TGTGCCAGCAGTTTAGCGCAGAGAACCGGGGAGCTGTTTTTT.